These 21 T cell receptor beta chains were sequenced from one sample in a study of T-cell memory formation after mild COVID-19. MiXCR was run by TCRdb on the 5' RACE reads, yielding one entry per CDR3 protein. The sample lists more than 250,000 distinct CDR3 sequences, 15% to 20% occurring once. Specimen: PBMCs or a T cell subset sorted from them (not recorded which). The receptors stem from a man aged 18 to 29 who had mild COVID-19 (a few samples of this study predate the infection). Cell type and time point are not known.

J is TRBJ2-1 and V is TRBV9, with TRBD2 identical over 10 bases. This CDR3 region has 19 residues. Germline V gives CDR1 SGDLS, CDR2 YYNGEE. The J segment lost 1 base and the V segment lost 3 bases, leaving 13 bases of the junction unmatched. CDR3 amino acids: CASSAHERGGIGSYNEQFF. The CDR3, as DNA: TGTGCCAGCAGCGCCCATGAGCGGGGGGGCATAGGGTCCTACAATGAGCAGTTCTTC.

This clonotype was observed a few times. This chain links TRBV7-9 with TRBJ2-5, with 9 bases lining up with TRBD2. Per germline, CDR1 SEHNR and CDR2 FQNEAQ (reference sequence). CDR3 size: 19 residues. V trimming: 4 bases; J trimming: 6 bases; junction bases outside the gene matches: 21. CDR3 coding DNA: TGTGCCAGCAGCTCCTCCATCACCCGCGGGACTAGCCTTCTGAAGACCCAGTACTTC. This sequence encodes CASSSSITRGTSLLKTQYF.

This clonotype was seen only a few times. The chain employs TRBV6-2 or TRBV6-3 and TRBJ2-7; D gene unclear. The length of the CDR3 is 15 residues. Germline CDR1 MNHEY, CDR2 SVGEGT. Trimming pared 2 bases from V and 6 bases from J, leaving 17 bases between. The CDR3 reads CASSYVGLGQSEQYF. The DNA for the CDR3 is TGTGCCAGCAGTTACGTAGGGCTGGGCCAGTCCGAGCAGTACTTC.

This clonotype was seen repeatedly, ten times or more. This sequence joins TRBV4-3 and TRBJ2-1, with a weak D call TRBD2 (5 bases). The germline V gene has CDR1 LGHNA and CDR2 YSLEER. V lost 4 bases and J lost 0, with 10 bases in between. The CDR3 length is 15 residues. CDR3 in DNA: TGCGCCAGCAGCCGGAGGTCCGGCTCCTACAATGAGCAGTTCTTC. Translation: CASSRRSGSYNEQFF.

The CDR3 is CASSSLGRGSYNEQFF. The CDR3 nucleotides read TGCGCCAGCAGCTCCCTTGGCCGAGGCTCCTACAATGAGCAGTTCTTC. The V and J genes are TRBV5-1 and TRBJ2-1; D uncertain. The CDR3 has 16 amino acids. V was shortened by 3 bases and J by 0 bases, with 13 bases between the two germline ends. Germline lookup yields CDR1 SGHRS and CDR2 YFSETQ.

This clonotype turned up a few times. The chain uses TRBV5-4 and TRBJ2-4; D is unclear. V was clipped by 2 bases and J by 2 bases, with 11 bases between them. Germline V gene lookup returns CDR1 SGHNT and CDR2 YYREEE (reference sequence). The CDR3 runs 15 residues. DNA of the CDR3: TGTGCCAGCAGCTTAATGGGAATCTCCAAAAACATTCAGTACTTC. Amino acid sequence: CASSLMGISKNIQYF.

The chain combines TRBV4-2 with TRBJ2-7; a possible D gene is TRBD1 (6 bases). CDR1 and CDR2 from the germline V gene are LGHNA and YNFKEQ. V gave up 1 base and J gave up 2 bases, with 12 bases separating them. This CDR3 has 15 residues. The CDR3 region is CASSQVEGETYEQYF. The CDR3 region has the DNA TGTGCCAGCAGCCAAGTCGAGGGGGAGACCTACGAGCAGTACTTC.

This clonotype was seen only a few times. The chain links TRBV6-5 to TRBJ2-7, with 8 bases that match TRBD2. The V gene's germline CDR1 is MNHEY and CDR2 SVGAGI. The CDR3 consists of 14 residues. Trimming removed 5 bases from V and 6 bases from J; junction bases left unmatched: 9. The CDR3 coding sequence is TGTGCCAGCAGTCCCCCGGGGGGGGGCCGCGAGCAGTACTTC. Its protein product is CASSPPGGGREQYF.

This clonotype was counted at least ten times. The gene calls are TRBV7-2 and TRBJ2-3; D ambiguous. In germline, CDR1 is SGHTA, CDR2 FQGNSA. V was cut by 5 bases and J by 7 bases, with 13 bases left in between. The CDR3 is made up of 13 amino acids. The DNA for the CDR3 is TGTGCCAGCAGCCCCCCCGGTATCTATACGCAGTATTTT. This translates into CASSPPGIYTQYF.

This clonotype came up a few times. The CDR3 DNA follows: TGCAGTGCTAGAGTATTGGGTAGTAGCAATCAGCCCCAGCATTTT. Translated: CSARVLGSSNQPQHF. V gene TRBV20-1 combines with J gene TRBJ1-5, with D uncertain. The CDR3 is 15 amino acids. Germline CDR1 and CDR2: DFQATT and SNEGSKA (reference sequence). With 1 base removed from V and 0 bases from J, the gap between germline ends came to 10 bases.

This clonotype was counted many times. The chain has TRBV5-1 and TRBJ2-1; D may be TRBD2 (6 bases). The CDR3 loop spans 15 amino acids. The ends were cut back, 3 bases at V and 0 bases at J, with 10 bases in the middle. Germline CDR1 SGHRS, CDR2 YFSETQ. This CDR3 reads CASSSGTYSYNEQFF. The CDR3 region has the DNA TGCGCCAGCAGCTCCGGGACTTACTCCTACAATGAGCAGTTCTTC. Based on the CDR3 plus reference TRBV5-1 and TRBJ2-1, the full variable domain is KAGVTQTPRYLIKTRGQQVTLSCSPISGHRSVSWYQQTPGQGLQFLFEYFSETQRNKGNFPGRFSGRQFSNSRSEMNVSTLELGDSALYLCASSSGTYSYNEQFFGPGTRLTVL.

CDR3 sequence: CASSQDPRGYEQYF. CDR3 coding DNA: TGCGCCAGCAGCCAAGATCCGCGGGGGTACGAGCAGTACTTC. The chain recombines TRBV4-1 with TRBJ2-7; 7 nucleotides align to TRBD2. Germline V gene lookup returns CDR1 MGHRA and CDR2 YSYEKL. The CDR3 is 14 residues long. The V segment lost 0 bases and the J segment 4 bases; nucleotides outside the gene matches: 3.

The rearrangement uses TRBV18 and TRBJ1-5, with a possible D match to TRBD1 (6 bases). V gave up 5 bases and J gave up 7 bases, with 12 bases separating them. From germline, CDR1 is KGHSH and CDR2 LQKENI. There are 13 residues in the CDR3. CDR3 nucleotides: TGTGCCAGCTCAGAGGGGGGGTTCCAGCCCCAGCATTTT. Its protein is CASSEGGFQPQHF.

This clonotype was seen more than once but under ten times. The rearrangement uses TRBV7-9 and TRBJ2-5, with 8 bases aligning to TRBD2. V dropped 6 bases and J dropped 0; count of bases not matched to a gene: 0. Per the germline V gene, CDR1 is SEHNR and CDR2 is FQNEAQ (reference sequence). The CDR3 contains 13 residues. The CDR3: CASRRGDQETQYF. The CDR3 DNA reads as TGTGCCAGCAGGCGGGGGGACCAAGAGACCCAGTACTTC.

CDR3 in DNA: TGTGCCAGCAGCTTATTGTATGGCTACACCTTC. This gives the protein CASSLLYGYTF. V is TRBV7-2 and J is TRBJ1-2; D call uncertain. The CDR3 runs 11 residues. CDR1 is SGHTA and CDR2 is FQGNSA in the germline V gene. Between the trimmed V and J ends, which lost 2 bases and 5 bases, there was a span of 3 bases.

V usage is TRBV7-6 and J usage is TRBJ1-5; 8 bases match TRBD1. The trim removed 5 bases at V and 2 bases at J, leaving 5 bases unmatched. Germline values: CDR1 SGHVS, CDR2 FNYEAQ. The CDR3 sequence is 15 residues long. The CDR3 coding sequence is TGTGCCAGCAGCGTACGACAGGGGCGCAATCAGCCCCAGCATTTT. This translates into CASSVRQGRNQPQHF.

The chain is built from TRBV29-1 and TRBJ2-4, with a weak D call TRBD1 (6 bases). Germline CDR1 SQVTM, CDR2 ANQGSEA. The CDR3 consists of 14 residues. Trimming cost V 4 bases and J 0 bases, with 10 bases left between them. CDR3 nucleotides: TGCAGCGTTGTGGACAGAGTAGCCAAAAACATTCAGTACTTC. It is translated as CSVVDRVAKNIQYF.

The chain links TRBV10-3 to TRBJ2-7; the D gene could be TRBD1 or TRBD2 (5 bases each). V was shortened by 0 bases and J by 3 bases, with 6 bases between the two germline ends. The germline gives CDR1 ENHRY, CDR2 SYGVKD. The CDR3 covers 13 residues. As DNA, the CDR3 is TGTGCCATCAGTGAGTCGAGGGGCTACGAGCAGTACTTC. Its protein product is CAISESRGYEQYF.

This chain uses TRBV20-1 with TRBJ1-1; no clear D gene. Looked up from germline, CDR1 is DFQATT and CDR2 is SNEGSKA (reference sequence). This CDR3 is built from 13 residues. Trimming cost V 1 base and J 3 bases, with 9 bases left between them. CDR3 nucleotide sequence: TGCAGTGCTAGAGGGGGTACACACACTGAAGCTTTCTTT. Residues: CSARGGTHTEAFF.

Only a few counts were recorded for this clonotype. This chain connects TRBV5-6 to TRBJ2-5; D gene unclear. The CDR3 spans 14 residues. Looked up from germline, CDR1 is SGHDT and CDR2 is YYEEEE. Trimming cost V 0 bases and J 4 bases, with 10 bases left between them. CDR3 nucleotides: TGTGCCAGCAGCTTGGGGGGTTTACGAGAGACCCAGTACTTC. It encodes CASSLGGLRETQYF.

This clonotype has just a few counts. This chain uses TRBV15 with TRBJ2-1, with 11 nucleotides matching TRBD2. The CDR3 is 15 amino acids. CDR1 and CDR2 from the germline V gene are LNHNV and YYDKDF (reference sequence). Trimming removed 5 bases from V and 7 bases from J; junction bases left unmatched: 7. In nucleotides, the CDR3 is TGTGCCACCAGCTGGGGACTAGCGGTCTCTAATGAGCAGTTCTTC. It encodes CATSWGLAVSNEQFF.